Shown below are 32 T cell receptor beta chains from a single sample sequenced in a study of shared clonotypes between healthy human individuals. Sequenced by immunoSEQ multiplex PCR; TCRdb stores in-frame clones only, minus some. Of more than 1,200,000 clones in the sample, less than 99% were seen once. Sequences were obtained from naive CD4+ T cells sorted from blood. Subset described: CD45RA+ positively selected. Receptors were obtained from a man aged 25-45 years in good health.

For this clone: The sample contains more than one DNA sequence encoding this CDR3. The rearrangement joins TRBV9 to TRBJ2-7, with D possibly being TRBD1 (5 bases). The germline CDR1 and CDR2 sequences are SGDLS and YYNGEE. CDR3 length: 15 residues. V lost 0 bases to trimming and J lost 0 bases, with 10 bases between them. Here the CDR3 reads CASSVGGSSSYEQYF. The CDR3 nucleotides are TGTGCCAGCAGCGTAGGGGGCAGTAGCTCCTACGAGCAGTACTTC.

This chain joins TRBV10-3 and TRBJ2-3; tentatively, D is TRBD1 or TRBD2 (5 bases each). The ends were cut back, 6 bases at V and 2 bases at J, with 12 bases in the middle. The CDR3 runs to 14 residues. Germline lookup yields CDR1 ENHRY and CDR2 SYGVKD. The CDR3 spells CAIRGPAPTDTQYF. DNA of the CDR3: TGTGCCATCAGGGGACCCGCACCCACAGATACGCAGTATTTT.

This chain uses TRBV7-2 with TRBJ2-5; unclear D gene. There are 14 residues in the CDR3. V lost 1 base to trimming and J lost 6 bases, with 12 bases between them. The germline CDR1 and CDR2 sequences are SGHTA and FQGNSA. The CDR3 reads CASSLVASIKTQYF. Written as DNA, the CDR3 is TGTGCCAGCAGCTTAGTGGCCAGCATAAAGACCCAGTACTTC.

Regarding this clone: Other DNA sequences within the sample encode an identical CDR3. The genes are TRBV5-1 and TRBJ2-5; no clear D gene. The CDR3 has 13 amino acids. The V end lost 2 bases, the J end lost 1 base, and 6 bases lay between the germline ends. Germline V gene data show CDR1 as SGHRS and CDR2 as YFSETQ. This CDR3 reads CASSFQVQETQYF. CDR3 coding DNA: TGCGCCAGCAGCTTTCAGGTCCAAGAGACCCAGTACTTC.

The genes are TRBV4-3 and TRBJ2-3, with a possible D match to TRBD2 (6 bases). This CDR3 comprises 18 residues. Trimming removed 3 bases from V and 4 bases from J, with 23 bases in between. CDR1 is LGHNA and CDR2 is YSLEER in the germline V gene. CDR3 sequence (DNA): TGCGCCAGCAGCCACTCCTTGGACCTAGCGACCCTCCCAGATACGCAGTATTTT. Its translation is CASSHSLDLATLPDTQYF.

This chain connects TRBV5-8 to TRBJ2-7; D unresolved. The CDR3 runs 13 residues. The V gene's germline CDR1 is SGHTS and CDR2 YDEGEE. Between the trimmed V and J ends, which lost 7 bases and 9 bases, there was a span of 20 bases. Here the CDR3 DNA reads TGTGCCAGCCCTGAGAGTAGCCTCCGTGGGCAGTACTTC. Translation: CASPESSLRGQYF.

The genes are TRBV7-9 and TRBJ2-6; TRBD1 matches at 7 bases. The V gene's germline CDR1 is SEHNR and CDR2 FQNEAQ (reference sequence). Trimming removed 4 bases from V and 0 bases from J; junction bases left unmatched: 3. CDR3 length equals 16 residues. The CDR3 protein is CASSSGQPSGANVLTF. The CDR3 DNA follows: TGTGCCAGCAGCTCGGGACAGCCCTCTGGGGCCAACGTCCTGACTTTC.

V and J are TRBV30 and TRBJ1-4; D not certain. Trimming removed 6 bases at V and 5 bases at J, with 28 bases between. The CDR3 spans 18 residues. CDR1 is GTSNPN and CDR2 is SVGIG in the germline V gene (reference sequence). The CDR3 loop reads CACPGQFGFPERNEKLFF. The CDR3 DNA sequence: TGTGCCTGCCCGGGTCAGTTCGGCTTCCCAGAGAGGAATGAAAAACTGTTTTTT. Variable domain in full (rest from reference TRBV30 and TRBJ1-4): SQTIHQWPATLVQPVGSPLSLECTVEGTSNPNLYWYRQAAGRGLQLLFYSVGIGQISSEVPQNLSASRPQDRQFILSSKKLLLSDSGFYLCACPGQFGFPERNEKLFFGSGTQLSVL.

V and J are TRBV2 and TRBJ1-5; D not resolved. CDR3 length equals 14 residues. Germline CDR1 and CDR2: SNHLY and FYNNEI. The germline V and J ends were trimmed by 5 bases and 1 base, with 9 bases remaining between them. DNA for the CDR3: TGTGCCAGCAGTCCGATTGGGAGCAATCAGCCCCAGCATTTT. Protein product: CASSPIGSNQPQHF.

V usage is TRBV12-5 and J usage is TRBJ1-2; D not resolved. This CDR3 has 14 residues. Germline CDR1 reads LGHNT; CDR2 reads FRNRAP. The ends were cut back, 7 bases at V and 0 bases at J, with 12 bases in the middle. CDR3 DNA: TGTGCTAGTGCCCTAGGCGCAGCTAACTATGGCTACACCTTC. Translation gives CASALGAANYGYTF.

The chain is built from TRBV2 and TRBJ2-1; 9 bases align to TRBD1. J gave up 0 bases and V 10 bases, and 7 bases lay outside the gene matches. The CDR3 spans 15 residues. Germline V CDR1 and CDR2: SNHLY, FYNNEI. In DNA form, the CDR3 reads TGTGCCACCAAGCCGGGACAGGGCTCCTACAATGAGCAGTTCTTC. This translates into CATKPGQGSYNEQFF.

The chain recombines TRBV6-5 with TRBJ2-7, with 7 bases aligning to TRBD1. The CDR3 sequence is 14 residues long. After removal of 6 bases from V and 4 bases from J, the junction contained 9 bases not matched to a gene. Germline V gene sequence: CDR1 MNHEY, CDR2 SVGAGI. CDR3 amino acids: CASSIRGNVYEQYF. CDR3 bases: TGTGCCAGCAGCATCAGGGGGAATGTTTACGAGCAGTACTTC.

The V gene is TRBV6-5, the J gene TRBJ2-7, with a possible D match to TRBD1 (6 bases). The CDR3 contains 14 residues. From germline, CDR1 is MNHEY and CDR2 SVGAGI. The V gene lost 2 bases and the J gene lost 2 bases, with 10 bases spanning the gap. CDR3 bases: TGTGCCAGCAGTTACGGGGGCGGTACCTACGAGCAGTACTTC. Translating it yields CASSYGGGTYEQYF.

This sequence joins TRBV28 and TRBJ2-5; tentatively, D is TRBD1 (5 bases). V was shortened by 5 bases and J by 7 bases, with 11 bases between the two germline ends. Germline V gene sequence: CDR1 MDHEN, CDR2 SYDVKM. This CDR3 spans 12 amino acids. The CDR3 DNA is TGTGCCAGCAGTAGGGGTTGGAGGACCCAGTACTTC. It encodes CASSRGWRTQYF.

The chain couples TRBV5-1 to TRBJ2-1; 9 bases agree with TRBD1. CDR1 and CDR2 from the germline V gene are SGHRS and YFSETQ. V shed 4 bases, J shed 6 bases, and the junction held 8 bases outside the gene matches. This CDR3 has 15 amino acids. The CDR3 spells CASSGPGQGFNEQFF. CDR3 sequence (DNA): TGCGCCAGCAGCGGTCCGGGACAGGGTTTCAATGAGCAGTTCTTC.

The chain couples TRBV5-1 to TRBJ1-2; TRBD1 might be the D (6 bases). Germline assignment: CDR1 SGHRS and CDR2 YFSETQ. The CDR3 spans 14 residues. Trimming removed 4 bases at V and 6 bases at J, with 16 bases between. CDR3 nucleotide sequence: TGCGCCAGCAGCACCAGGGACACCGAACATGGCTACACCTTC. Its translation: CASSTRDTEHGYTF.

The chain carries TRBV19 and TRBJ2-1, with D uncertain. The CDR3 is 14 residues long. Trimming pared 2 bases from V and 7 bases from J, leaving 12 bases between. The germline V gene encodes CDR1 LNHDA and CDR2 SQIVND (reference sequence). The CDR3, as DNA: TGTGCCAGTAGTATAACCTTATCGGGTAATGAGCAGTTCTTC. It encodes CASSITLSGNEQFF. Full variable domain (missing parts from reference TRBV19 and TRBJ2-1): DGGITQSPKYLFRKEGQNVTLSCEQNLNHDAMYWYRQDPGQGLRLIYYSQIVNDFQKGDIAEGYSVSREKKESFPLTVTSAQKNPTAFYLCASSITLSGNEQFFGPGTRLTVL.

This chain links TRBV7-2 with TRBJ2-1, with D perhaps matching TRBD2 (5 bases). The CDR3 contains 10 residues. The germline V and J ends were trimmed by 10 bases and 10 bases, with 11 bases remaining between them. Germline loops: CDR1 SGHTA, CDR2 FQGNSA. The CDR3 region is CATGGREQFF. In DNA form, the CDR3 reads TGTGCCACCGGAGGTAGGGAGCAGTTCTTC.

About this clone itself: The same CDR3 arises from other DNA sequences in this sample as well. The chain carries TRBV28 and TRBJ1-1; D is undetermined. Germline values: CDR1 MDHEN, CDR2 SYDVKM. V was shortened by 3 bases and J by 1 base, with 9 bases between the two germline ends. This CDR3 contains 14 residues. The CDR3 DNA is TGTGCCAGCAGTTTGCCAGGAGAGAACACTGAAGCTTTCTTT. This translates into CASSLPGENTEAFF.

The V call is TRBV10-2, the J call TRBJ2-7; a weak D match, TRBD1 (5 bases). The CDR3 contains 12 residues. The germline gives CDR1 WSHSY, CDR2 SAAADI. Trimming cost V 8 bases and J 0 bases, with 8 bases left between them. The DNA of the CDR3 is TGCGCCAGCGGACATAGCTCCTACGAGCAGTACTTC. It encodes CASGHSSYEQYF.

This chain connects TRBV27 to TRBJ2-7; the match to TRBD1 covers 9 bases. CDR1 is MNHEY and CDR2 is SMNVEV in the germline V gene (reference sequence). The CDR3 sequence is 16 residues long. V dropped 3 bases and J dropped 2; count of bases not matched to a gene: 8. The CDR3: CASSFTPGTGTYEQYF. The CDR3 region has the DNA TGTGCCAGCAGTTTCACCCCCGGGACAGGGACCTACGAGCAGTACTTC.

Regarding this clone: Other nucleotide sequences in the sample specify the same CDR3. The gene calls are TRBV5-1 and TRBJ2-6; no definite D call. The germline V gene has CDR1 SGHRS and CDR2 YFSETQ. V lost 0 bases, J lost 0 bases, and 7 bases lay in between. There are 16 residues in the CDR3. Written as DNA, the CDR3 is TGCGCCAGCAGCTTGGGTGGAAACTCTGGGGCCAACGTCCTGACTTTC. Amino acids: CASSLGGNSGANVLTF.

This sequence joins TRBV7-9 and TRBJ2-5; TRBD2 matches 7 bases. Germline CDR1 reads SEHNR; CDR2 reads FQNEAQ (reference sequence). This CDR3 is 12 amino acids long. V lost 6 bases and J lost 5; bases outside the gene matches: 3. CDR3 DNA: TGTGCCAGCAGAACGGGAGGCGAGACCCAGTACTTC. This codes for CASRTGGETQYF.

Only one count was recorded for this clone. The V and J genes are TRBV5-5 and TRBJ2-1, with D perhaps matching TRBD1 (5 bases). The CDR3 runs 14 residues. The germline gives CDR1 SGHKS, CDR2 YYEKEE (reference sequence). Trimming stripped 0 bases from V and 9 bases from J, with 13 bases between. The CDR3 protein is CASSLVVGVSEQFF. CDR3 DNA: TGTGCCAGCAGCTTGGTAGTAGGGGTGAGTGAGCAGTTCTTC.

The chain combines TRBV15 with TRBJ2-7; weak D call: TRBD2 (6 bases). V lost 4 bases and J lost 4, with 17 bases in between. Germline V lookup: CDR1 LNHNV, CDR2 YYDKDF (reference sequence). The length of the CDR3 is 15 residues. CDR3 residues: CATSNPGTDLYEQYF. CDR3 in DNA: TGTGCCACCAGCAATCCCGGGACTGATCTTTACGAGCAGTACTTC.

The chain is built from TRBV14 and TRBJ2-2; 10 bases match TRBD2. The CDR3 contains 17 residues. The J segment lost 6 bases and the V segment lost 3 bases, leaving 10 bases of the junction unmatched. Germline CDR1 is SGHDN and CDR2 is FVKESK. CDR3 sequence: CASSQALAGAWPGELFF. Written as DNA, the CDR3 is TGTGCCAGCAGCCAGGCTCTAGCGGGAGCTTGGCCCGGGGAGCTGTTTTTT.

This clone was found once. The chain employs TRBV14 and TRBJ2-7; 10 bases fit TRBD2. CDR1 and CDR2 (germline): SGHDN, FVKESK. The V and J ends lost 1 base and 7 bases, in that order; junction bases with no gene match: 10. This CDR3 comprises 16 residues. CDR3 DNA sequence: TGTGCCAGCAGCCAAGGAGTGACTAGCGGGTTAGAAGAGCAGTACTTC. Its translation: CASSQGVTSGLEEQYF.

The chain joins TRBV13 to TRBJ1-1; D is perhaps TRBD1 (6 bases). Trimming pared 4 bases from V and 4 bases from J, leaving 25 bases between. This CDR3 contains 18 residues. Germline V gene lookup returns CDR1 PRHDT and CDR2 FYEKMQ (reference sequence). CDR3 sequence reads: CASSSLAGTGAIGTEAFF. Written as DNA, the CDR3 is TGTGCCAGCAGCTCCCTTGCGGGAACGGGGGCGATAGGCACTGAAGCTTTCTTT.

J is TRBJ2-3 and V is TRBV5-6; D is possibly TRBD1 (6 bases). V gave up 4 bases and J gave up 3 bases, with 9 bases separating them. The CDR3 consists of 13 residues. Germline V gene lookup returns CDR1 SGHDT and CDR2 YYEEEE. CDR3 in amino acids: CASSTTGTDTQYF. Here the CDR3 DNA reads TGTGCCAGCAGCACTACAGGGACAGATACGCAGTATTTT.

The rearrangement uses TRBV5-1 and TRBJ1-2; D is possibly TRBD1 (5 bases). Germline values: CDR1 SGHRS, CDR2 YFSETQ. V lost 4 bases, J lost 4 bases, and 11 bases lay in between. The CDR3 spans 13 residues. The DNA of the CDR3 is TGCGCCAGCAGCATACAGGAGCCCTATGGCTACACCTTC. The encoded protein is CASSIQEPYGYTF.

The CDR3, as DNA: TGTGCCTGGAGTGTACGTGGGACAGGACCGTACGAGCAGTACTTC. This sequence encodes CAWSVRGTGPYEQYF. This chain uses TRBV30 with TRBJ2-7, with 8 nucleotides matching TRBD1. This CDR3 region has 15 residues. Germline V gene data show CDR1 as GTSNPN and CDR2 as SVGIG (reference sequence). V shed 0 bases and J 4 bases; nucleotides not matched to a gene: 8. Filled out from reference TRBV30 and TRBJ2-7, the complete variable domain reads SQTIHQWPATLVQPVGSPLSLECTVEGTSNPNLYWYRQAAGRGLQLLFYSVGIGQISSEVPQNLSASRPQDRQFILSSKKLLLSDSGFYLCAWSVRGTGPYEQYFGPGTRLTVT.

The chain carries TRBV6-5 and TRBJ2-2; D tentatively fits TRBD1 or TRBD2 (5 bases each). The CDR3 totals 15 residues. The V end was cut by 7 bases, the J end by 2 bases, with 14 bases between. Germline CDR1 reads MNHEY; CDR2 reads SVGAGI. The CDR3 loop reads CASIPGTGNTGELFF. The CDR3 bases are TGTGCCAGCATCCCCGGGACGGGAAACACCGGGGAGCTGTTTTTT.